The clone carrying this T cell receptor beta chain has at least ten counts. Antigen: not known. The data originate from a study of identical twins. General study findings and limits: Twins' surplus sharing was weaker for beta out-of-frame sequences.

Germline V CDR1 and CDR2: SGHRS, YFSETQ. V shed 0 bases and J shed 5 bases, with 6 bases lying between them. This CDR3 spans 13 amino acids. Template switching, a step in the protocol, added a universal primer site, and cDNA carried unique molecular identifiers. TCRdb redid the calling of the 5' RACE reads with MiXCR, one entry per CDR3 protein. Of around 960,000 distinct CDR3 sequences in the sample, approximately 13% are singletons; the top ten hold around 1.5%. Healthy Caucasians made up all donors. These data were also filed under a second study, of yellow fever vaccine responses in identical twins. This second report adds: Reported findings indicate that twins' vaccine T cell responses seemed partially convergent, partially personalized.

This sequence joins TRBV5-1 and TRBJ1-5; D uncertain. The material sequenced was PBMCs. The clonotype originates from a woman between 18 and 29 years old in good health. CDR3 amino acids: CASSLGKDQPQHF. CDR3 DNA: TGCGCCAGCAGCTTGGGGAAGGATCAGCCCCAGCATTTT.